Below are 29 T cell receptor beta chains sequenced from a single sample in a study of T cell repertoires in aging, cancer and after chemotherapy. Amplification of TCR beta used genomic DNA extracted from peripheral blood. Multiplex touch-down PCR with TRB-A/B primers amplified rearranged V-D-J TRB sequences. TCRdb re-derived calls from the multiplex PCR reads in MiXCR, one entry per CDR3 protein. The profile covers about 9,200 distinct CDR3 sequences, with 33% appearing a single time and around 12% taken by the ten largest. Sequences were obtained from blood. Receptors were obtained from a human donor in good health. The donor label of this sample is uncertain.

This clonotype came up a few times. This chain links TRBV15 with TRBJ1-1, with D possibly being TRBD1 (5 bases). Germline V gene data show CDR1 as LNHNV and CDR2 as YYDKDF (reference sequence). This CDR3 is 14 amino acids long. Trimming removed 0 bases from V and 7 bases from J, with 12 bases in between. In nucleotides, the CDR3 is TGTGCCACCAGCAGAGATCCAGGGAAGGGTGAAGCTTTCTTT. As protein: CATSRDPGKGEAFF.

The chain has TRBV18 and TRBJ2-7; 10 bases are a match to TRBD1. V shed 2 bases and J 5 bases; nucleotides not matched to a gene: 0. This CDR3 comprises 13 residues. Germline CDR1 KGHSH, CDR2 LQKENI. The CDR3 coding sequence is TGTGCCAGCTCACCAGGGACAGGGGACGAGCAGTACTTC. Translating it yields CASSPGTGDEQYF.

CDR3 amino acids: CASSSPGTGVGANVLTF. In DNA form, the CDR3 reads TGTGCCAGCAGCTCCCCGGGAACGGGCGTTGGGGCCAACGTCCTGACTTTC. The chain is built from TRBV11-2 and TRBJ2-6, with D perhaps TRBD2 (5 bases). The CDR3 consists of 17 residues. Germline V gene sequence: CDR1 SGHAT, CDR2 FQNNGV. The V and J ends lost 4 bases and 3 bases respectively, with 16 bases between them.

The chain carries TRBV5-4 and TRBJ2-1; D remains ambiguous. This CDR3 has 11 residues. V lost 1 base, J lost 5 bases, and 1 base lay in between. CDR1 and CDR2 (germline): SGHNT, YYREEE (reference sequence). The CDR3 spells CASSLNNEQFF. As DNA, the CDR3 is TGTGCCAGCAGCTTGAACAATGAGCAGTTCTTC. Full variable domain (rest looked up from reference TRBV5-4 and TRBJ2-1): ETGVTQSPTHLIKTRGQQVTLRCSSQSGHNTVSWYQQALGQGPQFIFQYYREEENGRGNFPPRFSGLQFPNYSSELNVNALELDDSALYLCASSLNNEQFFGPGTRLTVL.

This clonotype was seen a handful of times. V gene TRBV6-5 combines with J gene TRBJ2-5, with D possibly being TRBD1 (6 bases). Per the germline V gene, CDR1 is MNHEY and CDR2 is SVGAGI. This CDR3 has 14 residues. V was cut by 4 bases and J by 2 bases, with 11 bases left in between. The CDR3 bases are TGTGCCAGCAGTTGGAGGACAGTACAAGAGACCCAGTACTTC. Amino acids: CASSWRTVQETQYF.

The chain carries TRBV19 and TRBJ2-3; 8 bases agree with TRBD1. V dropped 5 bases and J dropped 2; count of bases not matched to a gene: 15. CDR3 length: 18 amino acids. Germline CDR1 reads LNHDA; CDR2 reads SQIVND (reference sequence). The CDR3 nucleotides read TGTGCCAGTAGTTTCTCACTTGCAGGGGGCATAACCACAGATACGCAGTATTTT. It translates to CASSFSLAGGITTDTQYF.

This clonotype has just a few counts. The chain combines TRBV30 with TRBJ1-2, with D possibly matching TRBD1 (5 bases). V lost 1 base and J lost 0, with 12 bases in between. This CDR3 spans 15 amino acids. In germline, CDR1 is GTSNPN, CDR2 SVGIG (reference sequence). The CDR3 protein is CAWSGGRAANYGYTF. The CDR3 coding sequence is TGTGCCTGGAGTGGGGGCAGGGCGGCTAACTATGGCTACACCTTC.

The chain carries TRBV5-4 and TRBJ2-7, with D perhaps TRBD1 or TRBD2 (5 bases each). CDR3 size: 15 residues. Germline loops: CDR1 SGHNT, CDR2 YYREEE (reference sequence). V dropped 5 bases and J dropped 2 bases, with 17 bases sitting between them. The DNA for the CDR3 is TGTGCCAGCAGTTCCGGGACGGGTTCAACCTACGAGCAGTACTTC. As protein: CASSSGTGSTYEQYF.

V gene TRBV5-6 combines with J gene TRBJ2-2; D perhaps matches TRBD2 (5 bases). Germline V CDR1 and CDR2: SGHDT, YYEEEE. The CDR3 runs to 15 residues. V lost 0 bases to trimming and J lost 11 bases, with 17 bases between them. The CDR3 bases are TGTGCCAGCAGCTTGGGTATCTTTTCGGGGAGCGAGCTGTTTTTT. Translated: CASSLGIFSGSELFF.

Worth noting for this clonotype: The junction shows a germline mismatch at one end, possibly a read error. V gene TRBV7-9 combines with J gene TRBJ2-7; the D is unclear. Germline-derived CDR1 and CDR2 are SEHNR and FQNEAQ (reference sequence). CDR3 size: 12 residues. The CDR3 reads CASGLGSYEQYF. The CDR3 DNA sequence: TGTGCCAGCGGCTTAGGATCCTACGAGCAGTACTTC.

In its sample, this clonotype ranks as medium-sized. The V and J genes are TRBV29-1 and TRBJ2-7; no firm D call. The germline V gene encodes CDR1 SQVTM and CDR2 ANQGSEA. Trimming removed 1 base from V and 5 bases from J, with 6 bases in between. The CDR3 consists of 11 residues. CDR3 in DNA: TGCAGCGTTGAAGCCGGTGACGAGCAGTACTTC. Amino acid sequence: CSVEAGDEQYF.

This clonotype was seen a handful of times. The rearrangement links TRBV6-1 to TRBJ2-5; D possibly corresponds to TRBD1 (5 bases). Germline CDR1 is MNHNS and CDR2 is SASEGT. CDR3 length equals 15 residues. With 4 bases removed from V and 5 bases from J, the gap between germline ends came to 17 bases. CDR3 in DNA: TGTGCCAGCAGTGCTCCTCCCTTACAGGTCGAGACCCAGTACTTC. It encodes CASSAPPLQVETQYF.

This clonotype came up a few times. CDR3 nucleotide sequence: TGTGCCAGCAGTTTAGCATGGGGCCAGCCCCAGCATTTT. As protein: CASSLAWGQPQHF. The gene calls are TRBV27 and TRBJ1-5; a weak D match, TRBD1 (5 bases). Germline V gene sequence: CDR1 MNHEY, CDR2 SMNVEV (reference sequence). The CDR3 sequence is 13 residues long. V lost 2 bases and J 7 bases, leaving 9 bases between the germline ends.

By sample share, this clonotype is medium-sized (0.01 to 0.1%). This chain joins TRBV19 and TRBJ2-7; D is undetermined. Germline lookup yields CDR1 LNHDA and CDR2 SQIVND (reference sequence). V shed 3 bases and J shed 0 bases, with 6 bases lying between them. This CDR3 is 13 amino acids long. The CDR3 DNA is TGTGCCAGTAGTATCCGCATCTCCTACGAGCAGTACTTC. This gives the protein CASSIRISYEQYF.

The chain carries TRBV27 and TRBJ1-5, with D maybe TRBD1 (6 bases). V was pared by 2 bases and J by 2 bases, with 7 bases between. Germline V CDR1 and CDR2: MNHEY, SMNVEV (reference sequence). CDR3 length equals 14 residues. This CDR3 reads CASSLRQGNQPQHF. The CDR3 DNA reads TGTGCCAGCAGTTTACGACAGGGCAATCAGCCCCAGCATTTT.

The chain uses TRBV6-2 or TRBV6-3 and TRBJ1-1; D possibly corresponds to TRBD1 (6 bases). The germline gives CDR1 MNHEY, CDR2 SVGEGT. CDR3 length: 15 amino acids. V lost 6 bases, J lost 4 bases, and 18 bases lay in between. In nucleotides, the CDR3 is TGTGCCAGCAGCCGGGGGGCAGGGGAGTTCACTGAAGCTTTCTTT. Protein sequence: CASSRGAGEFTEAFF.

The chain carries TRBV6-6 and TRBJ1-2; D uncertain. Germline CDR1 MNHNY, CDR2 SVGAGI (reference sequence). The CDR3 has 10 residues. V gave up 8 bases and J gave up 8 bases, with 9 bases separating them. CDR3 in DNA: TGTGCCAGCGGCAATACGGGCTACACCTTC. It is translated as CASGNTGYTF.

The chain uses TRBV6-2 or TRBV6-3 and TRBJ2-1, with a tentative D call TRBD2 (5 bases). Germline loops: CDR1 MNHEY, CDR2 SVGEGT. Trimming left V 0 bases short and J 14 bases short, with 11 bases between. The CDR3 length is 12 residues. CDR3 nucleotide sequence: TGTGCCAGCAGTTACTCCCTAGCAAGAAAGTTCTTC. Protein: CASSYSLARKFF.

CDR3 DNA: TGTGCCTGGAGTTCGCCCTTTTCCACAGGGGACGGAAACACCATATATTTT. As protein: CAWSSPFSTGDGNTIYF. V is TRBV30 and J is TRBJ1-3, with 7 bases aligning to TRBD1. This CDR3 has 17 residues. Germline loops: CDR1 GTSNPN, CDR2 SVGIG (reference sequence). V shed 2 bases and J 4 bases; nucleotides not matched to a gene: 14.

The chain uses TRBV6-5 and TRBJ2-3, with 7 bases that match TRBD1. CDR3 size: 17 residues. The germline V gene encodes CDR1 MNHEY and CDR2 SVGAGI. Trimming at V came to 6 bases and at J to 4 bases, leaving 16 bases not matched to a gene. CDR3: CASSRNRGGGSADTQYF. The CDR3 nucleotides read TGTGCCAGCAGCCGCAACAGGGGTGGAGGTTCGGCAGATACGCAGTATTTT.

The rearrangement links TRBV12-3 or TRBV12-4 to TRBJ2-7, with D perhaps matching TRBD2 (5 bases). V was cut by 5 bases and J by 0 bases, with 26 bases left in between. The CDR3 has 19 residues. CDR3 sequence reads: CASSNSFPRRTGSSYEQYF. The CDR3 coding sequence is TGTGCCAGCAGTAACTCCTTCCCTCGCCGGACTGGGAGCTCCTACGAGCAGTACTTC.

V usage is TRBV6-4 and J usage is TRBJ2-2, with 9 bases fitting TRBD2. The CDR3 covers 16 residues. V gave up 4 bases and J gave up 6 bases; unmatched junction bases: 9. The germline gives CDR1 MRHNA, CDR2 SNTAGT. CDR3 protein: CASSARGGAGAGELFF. The CDR3 nucleotides read TGTGCCAGCAGTGCCCGCGGGGGGGCCGGAGCCGGGGAGCTGTTTTTT.

Concerning this clonotype: One end of the junction does not line up with germline, which may come from a read error. The J gene is TRBJ2-1, the V gene TRBV19, with 9 bases that match TRBD1. The germline CDR1 and CDR2 sequences are LNHDA and SQIVND (reference sequence). This CDR3 has 16 amino acids. The CDR3 spells CASSIVPTGGYNVQFF. The CDR3 nucleotides read TGTGCCAGTAGTATAGTCCCGACAGGGGGGTACAATGTGCAGTTCTTC.

This chain uses TRBV6-5 with TRBJ2-7; a possible D gene is TRBD1 (6 bases). Trimming removed 4 bases at V and 2 bases at J, with 15 bases between. Germline CDR1 is MNHEY and CDR2 is SVGAGI. The CDR3 runs 15 residues. The DNA for the CDR3 is TGTGCCAGCAGTTCCCCCCCCAGGGGTACCTACGAGCAGTACTTC. It codes for CASSSPPRGTYEQYF.

This clonotype was detected a few times. The chain has TRBV27 and TRBJ2-7; TRBD1 aligns across 12 bases. V was clipped by 5 bases and J by 6 bases; unmatched bases: 5. Germline loops: CDR1 MNHEY, CDR2 SMNVEV (reference sequence). CDR3 size: 14 residues. CDR3 sequence: CASSLGQGAAEQYF. The CDR3 bases are TGTGCCAGCAGTCTGGGACAGGGGGCGGCCGAGCAGTACTTC.

Only a few counts were recorded for this clonotype. This chain links TRBV5-1 with TRBJ1-4; 9 nucleotides align to TRBD1. The CDR3 consists of 16 residues. Germline CDR1 SGHRS, CDR2 YFSETQ. Trimming removed 6 bases from V and 3 bases from J; junction bases left unmatched: 9. The CDR3 region is CASTRQGGEANEKLFF. In DNA, the CDR3 is TGCGCCAGCACCCGACAGGGGGGAGAAGCTAATGAAAAACTGTTTTTT. The whole variable domain, filled in from reference TRBV5-1 and TRBJ1-4, reads KAGVTQTPRYLIKTRGQQVTLSCSPISGHRSVSWYQQTPGQGLQFLFEYFSETQRNKGNFPGRFSGRQFSNSRSEMNVSTLELGDSALYLCASTRQGGEANEKLFFGSGTQLSVL.

This clonotype was observed a handful of times. The chain has TRBV18 and TRBJ1-5; a possible D gene is TRBD1 (5 bases). V dropped 6 bases and J dropped 0 bases, with 21 bases sitting between them. This CDR3 has 18 residues. CDR1 and CDR2 (germline): KGHSH, LQKENI. The CDR3 DNA follows: TGTGCCAGCTCCCCGGGCGTGTCCAGGGACCATAGCAATCAGCCCCAGCATTTT. Encoded protein: CASSPGVSRDHSNQPQHF. Based on the CDR3 plus reference TRBV18 and TRBJ1-5, the full variable domain is NAGVMQNPRHLVRRRGQEARLRCSPMKGHSHVYWYRQLPEEGLKFMVYLQKENIIDESGMPKERFSAEFPKEGPSILRIQQVVRGDSAAYFCASSPGVSRDHSNQPQHFGDGTRLSIL.

V and J are TRBV5-1 and TRBJ1-5, with 9 bases that match TRBD1. Trimming took 3 bases from V and 3 from J; bases not matched to a gene: 4. CDR1 and CDR2 from the germline V gene are SGHRS and YFSETQ. This CDR3 region has 15 residues. The chain's CDR3 is CASSSGTGPNQPQHF. The CDR3 nucleotides read TGCGCCAGCAGCTCGGGGACAGGGCCCAATCAGCCCCAGCATTTT.

CDR3 loop: CASTRGVEQFF. The DNA for the CDR3 is TGTGCCAGCACTCGGGGGGTAGAGCAGTTCTTC. The V gene is TRBV27, the J gene TRBJ2-1, with 7 bases that match TRBD2. With V trimmed by 7 bases and J by 10 bases, 4 bases remained unmatched. The CDR3 is made up of 11 amino acids. From germline, CDR1 is MNHEY and CDR2 SMNVEV (reference sequence).